The source of this T cell receptor beta chain is a study of blood T cell repertoires in COVID-19. Study-wide background: PBMCs, B-cell-depleted T cells, or T cells were the source of the cDNA or gDNA that made up the material.

The CDR3 contains 14 residues. The J segment lost 5 bases and the V segment lost 3 bases, leaving 4 bases of the junction unmatched. Germline lookup yields CDR1 SGHTA and CDR2 FQGNSA. In the original analysis: Amplifying reference gene primers gave estimates of nucleated cell counts. Clones were sequenced by immunoSEQ multiplex PCR, and TCRdb holds only the in-frame ones, with some missing. V, J and clone size are those of that table, while D and trimming were read from the DNA. Of around 130,000 clones listed, around 86% are singletons. The J gene is TRBJ1-5, the V gene TRBV7-2, with TRBD1 matching over 7 bases. Sequencing was carried out using peripheral blood. This TCR was sampled from a man in his forties with acute or convalescent COVID-19. The CDR3 here is CASSLEQGDQPQHF. In nucleotides, the CDR3 is TGTGCCAGCAGCTTGGAGCAGGGGGATCAGCCCCAGCATTTT.